This T cell receptor (beta chain) was recorded in a study of brain T cells in children with intractable seizures. On this clone: What it recognizes is unknown.

The ends lost 4 bases at V and 0 bases at J; junction bases unmatched: 1. The germline gives CDR1 KGHDR, CDR2 SFDVKD. The CDR3 spans 15 residues. Findings of the study overall: Absence of clones before surgery may stem from lower sequencing depth.

The time point is: blood from clinic visit 5 months post-surgery; TSC patient then seizure free. Patients received at least one anti-epileptic drug before surgery. Assay: immunoSEQ multiplex PCR; the TCRdb copy retains only in-frame clones and omits some. This sample has about 340,000 clones, with approximately 93% found just once. Sequencing used peripheral blood, obtained 4 to 5 months after surgery. The chain joins TRBV24-1 to TRBJ2-3; 9 bases align to TRBD2. The sequence was collected from a boy less than two years old with tuberous sclerosis and intractable seizures. CDR3 DNA sequence: TGTGCCACCAGTGAGCGGGAGGGTAGCACAGATACGCAGTATTTT. This sequence encodes CATSEREGSTDTQYF.